A single sample is the source of the 16 T cell receptor beta chains below, sequenced in a study of monozygotic twins with inflammatory bowel disease. TCRdb reprocessed the 5' RACE reads and stores each CDR3 protein as one record, lacking DNA. The table for this sample gives over 150,000 distinct CDR3 sequences. The sequencing sample was made of blood. All receptors come from a human donor with ulcerative colitis or Crohn's disease, or a healthy co-twin of an affected twin (not recorded which).

The V call is TRBV12-3 or TRBV12-4, the J call TRBJ1-5; TCRdb's D gene call, TRBD1, goes unchecked for lack of DNA. The CDR3 sequence is 17 residues long. CDR3 sequence: CASSLGARGGSNQPQHF.

V is TRBV20-1 and J is TRBJ1-2. The CDR3 has 14 amino acids. Looked up from germline, CDR1 is DFQATT and CDR2 is SNEGSKA (reference sequence). The CDR3 loop reads CSARSHQEDWGYTF.

V and J are TRBV9 and TRBJ2-1; TCRdb's D call, TRBD2, is unchecked because there is no DNA. CDR1 and CDR2 (germline): SGDLS, YYNGEE. The CDR3 runs 15 residues. CDR3 residues: CASSDGLAGEREQFF. Full variable domain (remainder filled in from reference TRBV9 and TRBJ2-1): DSGVTQTPKHLITATGQRVTLRCSPRSGDLSVYWYQQSLDQGLQFLIQYYNGEERAKGNILERFSAQQFPDLHSELNLSSLELGDSALYFCASSDGLAGEREQFFGPGTRLTVL.

This CDR3 is CASSLASGGRNEQFF. This chain connects TRBV5-1 to TRBJ2-1; checking the TCRdb D call of TRBD1 is not possible without DNA. In germline, CDR1 is SGHRS, CDR2 YFSETQ. The CDR3 covers 15 residues.

The genes are TRBV15 and TRBJ2-6; without DNA, the TCRdb call of TRBD1 cannot be checked. The CDR3 has 17 amino acids. The germline V gene encodes CDR1 LNHNV and CDR2 YYDKDF (reference sequence). The CDR3 here is CATSRDIGGSGANVLTF.

The chain links TRBV3-1 to TRBJ1-5. CDR3 length equals 14 residues. From germline, CDR1 is LGHDT and CDR2 YNNKEL (reference sequence). This chain's CDR3 is CASSQDHGNQPQHF.

The rearrangement uses TRBV5-4 and TRBJ2-1; TCRdb's D call, TRBD2, is unchecked because there is no DNA. This CDR3 has 18 amino acids. Germline values: CDR1 SGHNT, CDR2 YYREEE (reference sequence). The CDR3: CASSLGTSGGPKYNEQFF. The full variable domain, rest sourced from reference TRBV5-4 and TRBJ2-1, is ETGVTQSPTHLIKTRGQQVTLRCSSQSGHNTVSWYQQALGQGPQFIFQYYREEENGRGNFPPRFSGLQFPNYSSELNVNALELDDSALYLCASSLGTSGGPKYNEQFFGPGTRLTVL.

This chain connects TRBV6-2 or TRBV6-3 to TRBJ1-1. Germline V gives CDR1 MNHEY, CDR2 SVGEGT. The length of the CDR3 is 13 residues. The CDR3 region is CASSSSTLYRAFF.

This sequence joins TRBV18 and TRBJ2-7; without DNA, the TCRdb call of TRBD2 cannot be checked. The CDR3 has 15 residues. CDR1 and CDR2 from the germline V gene are KGHSH and LQKENI. CDR3: CASSRLLANNYEQYF.

The chain is built from TRBV3-1 and TRBJ1-1; checking the TCRdb D call of TRBD1 is not possible without DNA. This CDR3 has 15 amino acids. Germline V gene sequence: CDR1 LGHDT, CDR2 YNNKEL (reference sequence). The CDR3: CASSPGDRDGNEAFF.

This chain joins TRBV7-9 and TRBJ1-2; TCRdb lists TRBD1, though no DNA is available to test this call. Germline lookup yields CDR1 SEHNR and CDR2 FQNEAQ (reference sequence). The CDR3 runs 16 residues. CDR3: CASSLFVGDANYGYTF.

The CDR3 sequence: CASSLTGDRFREQYF. The chain employs TRBV12-3 or TRBV12-4 and TRBJ2-7; the D call of TRBD1 rests on TCRdb alone, since no DNA is present to check it. CDR3 length: 15 residues.

This chain connects TRBV12-3 or TRBV12-4 to TRBJ2-3; TCRdb's D gene call, TRBD1, goes unchecked for lack of DNA. This CDR3 is built from 15 residues. The CDR3 here is CASSLTRQGADTQYF.

This rearrangement joins TRBV11-2 to TRBJ2-5. Germline CDR1 is SGHAT and CDR2 is FQNNGV. The CDR3 loop spans 13 amino acids. This chain's CDR3 is CASSLGTSKTQYF.

The chain carries TRBV9 and TRBJ1-2. The CDR3 covers 16 residues. Germline loops: CDR1 SGDLS, CDR2 YYNGEE. This CDR3 reads CASSTRTRLGSYGYTF.

The genes are TRBV7-3 and TRBJ2-2; TCRdb outputs TRBD1, but without DNA this stays unchecked. Germline lookup yields CDR1 SGHTA and CDR2 FQGTGA. CDR3 length equals 15 residues. This CDR3 is CASSSPTGQNGELFF.